The 21 T cell receptor beta chains in this list originate from one sample, sequenced in a study of cytomegalovirus exposure and HLA in healthy donors. 13 Jbeta primers and 60 Vbeta primers were used for the PCR. Repertoires were generated with immunoSEQ multiplex PCR, while TCRdb's copy carries only in-frame clones and drops some. This sample has around 160,000 clones, with around three quarters found just once. Sequenced sample: PBMCs. These receptors came from a woman aged 40 to 49 in good health and CMV-seronegative.

This chain uses TRBV5-8 with TRBJ2-5; 13 bases agree with TRBD2. V dropped 0 bases and J dropped 4; count of bases not matched to a gene: 0. Germline assignment: CDR1 SGHTS and CDR2 YDEGEE. This CDR3 comprises 15 residues. DNA of the CDR3: TGTGCCAGCAGCTTGGGACTAGCGGGAGGAGAGACCCAGTACTTC. It specifies CASSLGLAGGETQYF.

V gene TRBV27 combines with J gene TRBJ1-5; D not certain. CDR1 is MNHEY, CDR2 SMNVEV, per germline (reference sequence). CDR3 length: 13 residues. The V end lost 2 bases, the J end lost 4 bases, and 6 bases lay between the germline ends. CDR3: CASSLLVNQPQHF. The CDR3 DNA is TGTGCCAGCAGTTTACTTGTGAATCAGCCCCAGCATTTT.

The chain has TRBV11-2 and TRBJ2-4; D ambiguous. The germline V gene has CDR1 SGHAT and CDR2 FQNNGV. The CDR3 spans 11 residues. V was clipped by 5 bases and J by 4 bases, with 3 bases between them. This CDR3 is CASSLKNIQYF. The CDR3 coding sequence is TGTGCCAGCAGCCTAAAAAACATTCAGTACTTC.

This clone was detected once. The chain is built from TRBV27 and TRBJ2-1, with 9 bases identical to TRBD2. V shed 5 bases and J 4 bases; nucleotides not matched to a gene: 9. Germline V gene lookup returns CDR1 MNHEY and CDR2 SMNVEV (reference sequence). This CDR3 comprises 16 residues. DNA of the CDR3: TGTGCCAGCAGTGGGGAGCGGGAGGTAGGATACAATGAGCAGTTCTTC. It translates to CASSGEREVGYNEQFF.

This clone was counted a few times. V is TRBV5-1 and J is TRBJ2-6; the match to TRBD2 covers 10 bases. Germline trimming cut 4 bases from V and 2 bases from J; bases unmatched to any gene: 12. The CDR3 has 19 amino acids. In germline, CDR1 is SGHRS, CDR2 YFSETQ. CDR3 sequence: CASSLEGGLAGAGANVLTF. CDR3 nucleotides: TGCGCCAGCAGCCTGGAGGGTGGGCTAGCGGGAGCTGGGGCCAACGTCCTGACTTTC. Based on the CDR3 plus reference TRBV5-1 and TRBJ2-6, the full variable domain is KAGVTQTPRYLIKTRGQQVTLSCSPISGHRSVSWYQQTPGQGLQFLFEYFSETQRNKGNFPGRFSGRQFSNSRSEMNVSTLELGDSALYLCASSLEGGLAGAGANVLTFGAGSRLTVL.

The chain couples TRBV7-9 to TRBJ2-1, with a possible D match to TRBD1 (6 bases). This CDR3 comprises 15 residues. V was cut by 4 bases and J by 8 bases, with 18 bases left in between. CDR1 is SEHNR, CDR2 FQNEAQ, per germline (reference sequence). DNA for the CDR3: TGTGCCAGCAGCTCCGGACAGACTCTAGGCGATGAGCAGTTCTTC. It codes for CASSSGQTLGDEQFF.

This clone was picked up one time. The J gene is TRBJ2-7, the V gene TRBV7-2; 8 bases are shared with TRBD2. The CDR3 extends over 16 amino acids. The germline gives CDR1 SGHTA, CDR2 FQGNSA. V lost 1 base, J lost 3 bases, and 8 bases stayed unmatched. The CDR3 here is CASSLVPGLVNYEQYF. The CDR3 DNA reads TGTGCCAGCAGCTTAGTCCCGGGACTAGTAAACTACGAGCAGTACTTC.

The chain joins TRBV18 to TRBJ1-1; 8 bases align to TRBD1. The trim removed 5 bases at V and 3 bases at J, leaving 2 bases unmatched. Germline V gene data show CDR1 as KGHSH and CDR2 as LQKENI. CDR3 size: 13 residues. CDR3 DNA: TGTGCCAGCTCATCGGACAGGGACACTGAAGCTTTCTTT. As protein: CASSSDRDTEAFF.

The V call is TRBV19, the J call TRBJ1-1, with 9 bases that match TRBD1. The germline gives CDR1 LNHDA, CDR2 SQIVND (reference sequence). Trimming at V came to 5 bases and at J to 4 bases, leaving 8 bases not matched to a gene. The CDR3 totals 15 residues. The CDR3 here is CASSWGQGSLTEAFF. In DNA form, the CDR3 reads TGTGCCAGTAGTTGGGGACAGGGATCCCTCACTGAAGCTTTCTTT.

This chain uses TRBV27 with TRBJ1-2; 7 bases align to TRBD1. The germline CDR1 and CDR2 sequences are MNHEY and SMNVEV (reference sequence). CDR3 length: 15 residues. V dropped 3 bases and J dropped 2; count of bases not matched to a gene: 6. The CDR3 region is CASSFQGVGNYGYTF. The DNA for the CDR3 is TGTGCCAGCAGTTTTCAGGGGGTTGGAAACTATGGCTACACCTTC.

This clone has only a few counts. The CDR3 DNA reads as TGCGCCAGCAGCCTCGGGACTAGCGGGACCACAGATACGCAGTATTTT. This gives the protein CASSLGTSGTTDTQYF. The rearrangement joins TRBV5-1 to TRBJ2-3; 13 bases are shared with TRBD2. Looked up from germline, CDR1 is SGHRS and CDR2 is YFSETQ. V lost 4 bases, J lost 2 bases, and 4 bases stayed unmatched. This CDR3 contains 16 residues.

This clone came up a few times. V and J are TRBV29-1 and TRBJ2-3, with 7 bases identical to TRBD1. Trimming cost V 6 bases and J 4 bases; bases outside gene matches: 7. Germline assignment: CDR1 SQVTM and CDR2 ANQGSEA. The CDR3 length is 13 residues. CDR3 protein: CSVGPTGSDTQYF. CDR3 sequence (DNA): TGCAGCGTCGGGCCGACAGGGTCAGATACGCAGTATTTT.

This chain links TRBV15 with TRBJ1-3; D call uncertain. The germline CDR1 and CDR2 sequences are LNHNV and YYDKDF (reference sequence). The V end was cut by 3 bases, the J end by 4 bases, with 13 bases between. The CDR3 is 15 amino acids. The CDR3 DNA reads TGTGCCACCAGCAGCGGACTGGAGGGAGGAAACACCATATATTTT. Protein sequence: CATSSGLEGGNTIYF.

The V and J genes are TRBV15 and TRBJ2-5; D gene unclear. Trimming took 0 bases from V and 1 from J, leaving 12 bases between them. The CDR3 is 16 amino acids. Germline CDR1 and CDR2: LNHNV and YYDKDF (reference sequence). CDR3 region: CATSRDGKQPQETQYF. In DNA, the CDR3 is TGTGCCACCAGCAGAGATGGAAAACAGCCCCAAGAGACCCAGTACTTC.

The V gene is TRBV10-3, the J gene TRBJ2-7, with 7 bases matching TRBD1. The CDR3 covers 16 residues. Germline V gives CDR1 ENHRY, CDR2 SYGVKD. Unmatched junction bases numbered 11, after V lost 1 base and J lost 5 bases. DNA for the CDR3: TGTGCCATCAGTGAGTTAGGACAGGCTATGATCCACGAGCAGTACTTC. The encoded protein is CAISELGQAMIHEQYF.

In this sample, this clone turned up once. The J gene is TRBJ2-3, the V gene TRBV29-1, with D hard to call. Trimming took 5 bases from V and 7 from J, leaving 10 bases between them. The germline CDR1 and CDR2 sequences are SQVTM and ANQGSEA. The CDR3 sequence is 11 residues long. In DNA form, the CDR3 reads TGCAGCGTTCTAGGTGGTAATACGCAGTATTTT. Its protein is CSVLGGNTQYF.

This clone was observed a few times. The chain links TRBV5-1 to TRBJ2-7; D not certain. The CDR3 totals 14 residues. Per the germline V gene, CDR1 is SGHRS and CDR2 is YFSETQ. The V and J ends lost 0 bases and 4 bases respectively, with 11 bases between them. CDR3 DNA: TGCGCCAGCAGCTTGGTGGCAGAGGTTTACGAGCAGTACTTC. Residues: CASSLVAEVYEQYF.

The genes are TRBV28 and TRBJ2-3, with D possibly TRBD1 on 6 matching bases. The CDR3 has 15 residues. V was shortened by 4 bases and J by 3 bases, with 14 bases between the two germline ends. The germline V gene has CDR1 MDHEN and CDR2 SYDVKM. Here the CDR3 reads CASSSRQGMTDTQYF. The CDR3 DNA is TGTGCCAGCAGTTCGCGCCAGGGGATGACAGATACGCAGTATTTT.

V and J are TRBV19 and TRBJ2-7, with D possibly TRBD2 on 5 matching bases. V was trimmed by 1 base and J by 2 bases, leaving 9 bases between them. The CDR3 is made up of 14 amino acids. CDR1 is LNHDA and CDR2 is SQIVND in the germline V gene (reference sequence). CDR3 protein: CASSIADYTYEQYF. CDR3 bases: TGTGCCAGTAGTATAGCTGACTATACCTACGAGCAGTACTTC.

The chain recombines TRBV29-1 with TRBJ1-2; D not resolved. This CDR3 is built from 15 residues. Germline V gene data show CDR1 as SQVTM and CDR2 as ANQGSEA. V lost 0 bases to trimming and J lost 7 bases, with 18 bases between them. CDR3 residues: CSVEDARRWEGGYTF. CDR3 DNA: TGCAGCGTTGAAGATGCACGACGGTGGGAGGGTGGCTACACCTTC. The full variable domain, with the rest looked up from reference TRBV29-1 and TRBJ1-2, is SAVISQKPSRDICQRGTSLTIQCQVDSQVTMMFWYRQQPGQSLTLIATANQGSEATYESGFVIDKFPISRPNLTFSTLTVSNMSPEDSSIYLCSVEDARRWEGGYTFGSGTRLTVV.

Worth noting for this clone: One end of the junction varies from germline; a read error may be responsible. V is TRBV30 and J is TRBJ1-1; D gene uncertain. Per the germline V gene, CDR1 is GTSNPN and CDR2 is SVGIG (reference sequence). The CDR3 sequence is 11 residues long. Here the CDR3 DNA reads TGTGCCTGGAGTTTTTTGAGTACAGTGACCTTT. Encoded protein: CAWSFLSTVTF.